These 25 T cell receptor beta chains originate from one sample sequenced in a study of cytomegalovirus exposure and HLA in healthy donors. Amplification used 60 Vbeta primers and 13 Jbeta primers. TCRdb keeps only in-frame clones here, not all; method: immunoSEQ multiplex PCR. In total, the table holds about 50,000 clones. Material: PBMCs. The receptors were gathered from a woman between 35 and 50 years old in good health and CMV-seronegative.

In regard to this clone: A read error may produce the germline difference seen at one junction end. The V gene is TRBV18, the J gene TRBJ2-7, with 12 bases identical to TRBD2. Germline V lookup: CDR1 KGHSH, CDR2 LQKENI. The length of the CDR3 is 16 residues. The chain's CDR3 is CASSPLAGGFPYEQYF. Written as DNA, the CDR3 is TGTGCCAGCTCTCCACTAGCGGGAGGCTTCCCTTACGAGCAGTACTTC.

This chain links TRBV7-2 with TRBJ1-1, with D perhaps matching TRBD1 (5 bases). CDR1 is SGHTA and CDR2 is FQGNSA in the germline V gene. Trimming left V 4 bases short and J 0 bases short, with 9 bases between. The CDR3 sequence is 14 residues long. CDR3 nucleotide sequence: TGTGCCAGCAGCTGGGGCGGGGTGAACACTGAAGCTTTCTTT. Translating it yields CASSWGGVNTEAFF.

The chain joins TRBV19 to TRBJ2-1; 11 bases are a match to TRBD2. Germline V lookup: CDR1 LNHDA, CDR2 SQIVND (reference sequence). This CDR3 region has 15 residues. V lost 2 bases, J lost 5 bases, and 2 bases stayed unmatched. DNA of the CDR3: TGTGCCAGTAGTATATCTAGCGGGAGGAACAATGAGCAGTTCTTC. Translation: CASSISSGRNNEQFF.

This chain joins TRBV4-2 and TRBJ2-7; TRBD2 aligns across 8 bases. The germline V gene has CDR1 LGHNA and CDR2 YNFKEQ. J gave up 4 bases and V 4 bases, and 6 bases lay outside the gene matches. The CDR3 is 14 amino acids. The CDR3 protein is CASSRGLESYEQYF. For the CDR3, the DNA is TGTGCCAGCAGCCGGGGACTAGAATCGTACGAGCAGTACTTC.

J is TRBJ2-3 and V is TRBV5-1, with a weak D call TRBD1 (5 bases). CDR3 length: 18 amino acids. The V gene lost 0 bases and the J gene lost 3 bases, with 20 bases spanning the gap. Looked up from germline, CDR1 is SGHRS and CDR2 is YFSETQ. The CDR3: CASSLAGRPELKTDTQYF. CDR3 DNA: TGCGCCAGCAGCTTGGCAGGGCGCCCCGAGCTAAAAACAGATACGCAGTATTTT.

V gene TRBV6-6 combines with J gene TRBJ2-7; D is uncertain. The CDR3 extends over 14 amino acids. CDR1 is MNHNY and CDR2 is SVGAGI in the germline V gene (reference sequence). Trimming took 8 bases from V and 1 from J, leaving 15 bases between them. DNA of the CDR3: TGTGCCAGCCTTCGATCGACCGGGTCCTACGAGCAGTACTTC. It encodes CASLRSTGSYEQYF.

The chain joins TRBV27 to TRBJ1-2; D is perhaps TRBD1 (6 bases). The V end was cut by 1 base, the J end by 3 bases, with 12 bases between. From germline, CDR1 is MNHEY and CDR2 SMNVEV (reference sequence). This CDR3 is 15 amino acids long. In DNA, the CDR3 is TGTGCCAGCAGTTTATTCGCAGGGGTGGACTATGGCTACACCTTC. This encodes CASSLFAGVDYGYTF.

The rearrangement links TRBV6-4 to TRBJ2-7; D unresolved. Deletions cut 6 bases from V and 2 bases from J, with 5 bases between. CDR1 and CDR2 from the germline V gene are MRHNA and SNTAGT. The CDR3 contains 11 residues. DNA of the CDR3: TGTGCCAGCAGCCGTCCCTACGAGCAGTACTTC. Amino acid sequence: CASSRPYEQYF.

This chain joins TRBV12-5 and TRBJ2-5; D may be TRBD2 (5 bases). The germline gives CDR1 LGHNT, CDR2 FRNRAP. V was pared by 8 bases and J by 5 bases, with 12 bases between. This CDR3 has 12 residues. The CDR3, as DNA: TGTGCTAGTTCCGGGATTCTGGAGACCCAGTACTTC. It codes for CASSGILETQYF. The variable domain in full, completed from reference TRBV12-5 and TRBJ2-5, reads DARVTQTPRHKVTEMGQEVTMRCQPILGHNTVFWYRQTMMQGLELLAYFRNRAPLDDSGMPKDRFSAEMPDATLATLKIQPSEPRDSAVYFCASSGILETQYFGPGTRLLVL.

This chain links TRBV6-5 with TRBJ1-1, with a tentative D call TRBD1 (6 bases). In germline, CDR1 is MNHEY, CDR2 SVGAGI. The germline V and J ends were trimmed by 8 bases and 6 bases, with 16 bases remaining between them. The CDR3 runs to 13 residues. The CDR3 bases are TGTGCCAGCGCACGGGGCTCAGGGGCTGAAGCTTTCTTT. It codes for CASARGSGAEAFF.

This sequence joins TRBV18 and TRBJ1-1; D is perhaps TRBD1 (5 bases). V lost 6 bases, J lost 5 bases, and 19 bases lay in between. CDR1 is KGHSH and CDR2 is LQKENI in the germline V gene. This CDR3 comprises 15 residues. The chain's CDR3 is CASSVRVGQGTEAFF. In DNA, the CDR3 is TGTGCCAGCTCCGTTCGAGTGGGTCAGGGAACTGAAGCTTTCTTT.

The J gene is TRBJ1-1, the V gene TRBV6-1, with D maybe TRBD1 (6 bases). CDR1 is MNHNS and CDR2 is SASEGT in the germline V gene. CDR3 length equals 14 residues. V dropped 7 bases and J dropped 1 base, with 13 bases sitting between them. The CDR3 DNA sequence: TGTGCCAGCAATTTAAAAGGGGGGAACACTGAAGCTTTCTTT. Translated: CASNLKGGNTEAFF.

This sequence joins TRBV18 and TRBJ2-1; 13 nucleotides align to TRBD2. Losses at the gene ends were 8 bases for V and 5 bases for J; bases not matched to a gene: 6. The CDR3 sequence is 15 residues long. Germline V gene lookup returns CDR1 KGHSH and CDR2 LQKENI. CDR3 protein: CASRTSGSQDNEQFF. The CDR3 DNA is TGTGCCAGCCGGACTAGCGGGAGTCAGGACAATGAGCAGTTCTTC. The full variable domain, its missing parts supplied by reference TRBV18 and TRBJ2-1, is NAGVMQNPRHLVRRRGQEARLRCSPMKGHSHVYWYRQLPEEGLKFMVYLQKENIIDESGMPKERFSAEFPKEGPSILRIQQVVRGDSAAYFCASRTSGSQDNEQFFGPGTRLTVL.

The chain has TRBV29-1 and TRBJ2-2; D is possibly TRBD2 (6 bases). Germline V CDR1 and CDR2: SQVTM, ANQGSEA. The CDR3 has 16 residues. V shed 0 bases and J shed 0 bases, with 11 bases lying between them. The CDR3 is CSVEEGPGANTGELFF. The DNA for the CDR3 is TGCAGCGTTGAAGAGGGCCCGGGGGCGAACACCGGGGAGCTGTTTTTT.

The J gene is TRBJ1-1, the V gene TRBV11-2; D not resolved. This CDR3 spans 11 amino acids. V lost 5 bases to trimming and J lost 5 bases, with 6 bases between them. From germline, CDR1 is SGHAT and CDR2 FQNNGV. CDR3 protein: CASSPLTEAFF. The CDR3 DNA is TGTGCCAGCAGCCCCCTAACTGAAGCTTTCTTT.

The chain has TRBV5-4 and TRBJ1-1; D uncertain. The germline V and J ends were trimmed by 0 bases and 1 base, with 4 bases remaining between them. The CDR3 covers 13 residues. Germline V gives CDR1 SGHNT, CDR2 YYREEE (reference sequence). The chain's CDR3 is CASSLGANTEAFF. Here the CDR3 DNA reads TGTGCCAGCAGCTTGGGGGCGAACACTGAAGCTTTCTTT.

This chain links TRBV29-1 with TRBJ2-5; 10 bases map to TRBD1. The V gene end was trimmed by 8 bases and the J gene end by 5 bases; junction bases not matched to a gene: 11. Germline V CDR1 and CDR2: SQVTM, ANQGSEA. CDR3 length equals 14 residues. The DNA of the CDR3 is TGCAGCTCTTCGGGACAGGGGCTTGTGGAGACCCAGTACTTC. Encoded protein: CSSSGQGLVETQYF. Based on the CDR3 plus reference TRBV29-1 and TRBJ2-5, the full variable domain is SAVISQKPSRDICQRGTSLTIQCQVDSQVTMMFWYRQQPGQSLTLIATANQGSEATYESGFVIDKFPISRPNLTFSTLTVSNMSPEDSSIYLCSSSGQGLVETQYFGPGTRLLVL.

V is TRBV6-1 and J is TRBJ2-2, with a weak D call TRBD1 (6 bases). This CDR3 region has 14 residues. Trimming cost V 5 bases and J 9 bases, with 16 bases left between them. Germline assignment: CDR1 MNHNS and CDR2 SASEGT. The CDR3 reads CASSRDNLGRELFF. In DNA form, the CDR3 reads TGTGCCAGCAGTCGGGACAATCTCGGGCGGGAGCTGTTTTTT.

J is TRBJ2-1 and V is TRBV29-1, with D tentatively TRBD2 (5 bases). V lost 3 bases and J 0 bases, leaving 15 bases between the germline ends. This CDR3 is 16 amino acids long. Germline lookup yields CDR1 SQVTM and CDR2 ANQGSEA. CDR3 protein: CSVEEEQMSSYNEQFF. The CDR3 nucleotides read TGCAGCGTTGAGGAGGAGCAGATGAGCTCCTACAATGAGCAGTTCTTC.

The CDR3 nucleotides are TGTGCCAGCTCACCGGTAGCGGGAGCAACCTACGAGCAGTACTTC. Translation gives CASSPVAGATYEQYF. This rearrangement joins TRBV18 to TRBJ2-7, with 9 bases lining up with TRBD2. This CDR3 comprises 15 residues. V lost 3 bases, J lost 2 bases, and 5 bases stayed unmatched. CDR1 and CDR2 (germline): KGHSH, LQKENI.

The chain links TRBV19 to TRBJ2-1, with TRBD2 identical over 9 bases. The germline gives CDR1 LNHDA, CDR2 SQIVND (reference sequence). With 5 bases clipped from V and 4 bases from J, the junction kept 3 bases outside the gene matches. CDR3 length: 14 amino acids. This CDR3 is CASSRLADYNEQFF. The CDR3 DNA reads TGTGCCAGTAGTCGACTAGCGGATTACAATGAGCAGTTCTTC.

The chain joins TRBV4-3 to TRBJ1-5; possible D gene TRBD1, 5 bases. This CDR3 is built from 15 residues. V was shortened by 0 bases and J by 3 bases, with 9 bases between the two germline ends. In germline, CDR1 is LGHNA, CDR2 YSLEER. In DNA, the CDR3 is TGCGCCAGCAGCCAAGACGGGGGATACAATCAGCCCCAGCATTTT. Encoded protein: CASSQDGGYNQPQHF.

The genes are TRBV9 and TRBJ1-3, with D possibly being TRBD1 (5 bases). Germline V gene lookup returns CDR1 SGDLS and CDR2 YYNGEE. Between the trimmed V and J ends, which lost 0 bases and 4 bases, there was a span of 8 bases. The length of the CDR3 is 14 residues. This CDR3 is CASSVAGYGNTIYF. The CDR3 coding sequence is TGTGCCAGCAGCGTAGCAGGGTACGGAAACACCATATATTTT.

DNA of the CDR3: TGTGCCAGCAGCTTAAACCCGGGGGCTAGCGGGGATACGCAGTATTTT. Translated: CASSLNPGASGDTQYF. The chain joins TRBV7-3 to TRBJ2-3; 8 bases line up with TRBD2. The V gene end was trimmed by 1 base and the J gene end by 6 bases; junction bases not matched to a gene: 9. In germline, CDR1 is SGHTA, CDR2 FQGTGA. This CDR3 spans 16 amino acids. The full variable domain, its missing parts supplied by reference TRBV7-3 and TRBJ2-3, is GAGVSQTPSNKVTEKGKYVELRCDPISGHTALYWYRQSLGQGPEFLIYFQGTGAADDSGLPNDRFFAVRPEGSVSTLKIQRTERGDSAVYLCASSLNPGASGDTQYFGPGTRLTVL.

The chain joins TRBV7-9 to TRBJ2-7; D is perhaps TRBD2 (6 bases). Trimming removed 4 bases from V and 5 bases from J, with 15 bases in between. Germline CDR1 is SEHNR and CDR2 is FQNEAQ (reference sequence). This CDR3 has 14 residues. This CDR3 is CASSSSVTSNEQYF. The CDR3 coding sequence is TGTGCCAGCAGCTCTAGCGTGACTAGTAACGAGCAGTACTTC.